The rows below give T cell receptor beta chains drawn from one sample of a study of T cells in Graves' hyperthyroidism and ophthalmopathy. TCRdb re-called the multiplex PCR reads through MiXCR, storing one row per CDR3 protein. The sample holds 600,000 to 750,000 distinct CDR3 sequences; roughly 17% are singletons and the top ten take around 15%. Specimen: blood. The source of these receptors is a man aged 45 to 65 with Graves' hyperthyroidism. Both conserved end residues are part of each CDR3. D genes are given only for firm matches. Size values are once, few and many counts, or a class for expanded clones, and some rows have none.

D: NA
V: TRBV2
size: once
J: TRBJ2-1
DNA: TGTGCCAGCAGCCCCGATTGGGGAGGTTCCTACAATGAGCAGTTCTTC
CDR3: CASSPDWGGSYNEQFF

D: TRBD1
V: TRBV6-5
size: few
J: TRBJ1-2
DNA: TGTGCCAGCAGTTACTCGACAGGGCACCTGGTCTACACCTTC
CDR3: CASSYSTGHLVYTF

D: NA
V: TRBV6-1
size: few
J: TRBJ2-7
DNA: TGTGCCAGCCGGGGTAGCGGCTTGAGCTCCTACGAGCAGTACTTC
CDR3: CASRGSGLSSYEQYF

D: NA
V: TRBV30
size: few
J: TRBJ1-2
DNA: TGTGCCTGTGCCAGGGAGATTAGTGGCTACACCTTC
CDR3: CACAREISGYTF

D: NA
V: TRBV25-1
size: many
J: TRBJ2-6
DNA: TGTGCCAGCAGTGATGTGGGGTTAGGGTGGTCTGGGGCCAACGTCCTGACTTTC
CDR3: CASSDVGLGWSGANVLTF

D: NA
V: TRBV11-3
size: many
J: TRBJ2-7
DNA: TGTGCCAGCAGCTTAGTTCCGGGAATCTACGAGCAGTACTTC
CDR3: CASSLVPGIYEQYF

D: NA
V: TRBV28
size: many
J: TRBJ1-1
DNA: TGTGCCAGCAGTTTATGGGCCCAACTTGGGACTGAAGCTTTCTTT
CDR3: CASSLWAQLGTEAFF

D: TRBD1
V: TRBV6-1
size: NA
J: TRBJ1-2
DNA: TGTGCCAGCAGAACACAGGGGGCGTATGGCTACACCTTC
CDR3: CASRTQGAYGYTF

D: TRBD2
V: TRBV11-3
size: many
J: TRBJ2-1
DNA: TGTGCCAGCAGCCCCGGGACTAACCCTTACAATGAGCAGTTCTTC
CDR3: CASSPGTNPYNEQFF

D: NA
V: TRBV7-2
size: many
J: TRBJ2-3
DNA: TGTGCCAGCAGCTTTACGCCCACAGATACGCAGTATTTT
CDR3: CASSFTPTDTQYF

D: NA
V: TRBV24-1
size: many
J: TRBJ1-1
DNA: TGTGCCACCTCCGACCCTTCTTACACTGAAGCTTTCTTT
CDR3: CATSDPSYTEAFF

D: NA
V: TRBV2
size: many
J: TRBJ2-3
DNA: TGTGCCAGCAGTGAAGTGGGGGCAGATACGCAGTATTTT
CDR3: CASSEVGADTQYF

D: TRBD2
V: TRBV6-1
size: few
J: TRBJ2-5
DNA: TGTGCCAGCACCAACCTAGCGGGAGGCCAAGAGACCCAGTACTTC
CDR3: CASTNLAGGQETQYF

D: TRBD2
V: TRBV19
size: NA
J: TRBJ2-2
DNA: TGTGCCAGTAGTCCCGGGAGGGCCGAGGTGTACACCGGGGAGCTGTTTTTT
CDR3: CASSPGRAEVYTGELFF

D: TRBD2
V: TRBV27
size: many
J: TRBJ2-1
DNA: TGTGCCAGCAGTTTAAAAGGGACTAGCGGGCCGTGGGCCAGCTCCTACAATGAGCAGTTCTTC
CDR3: CASSLKGTSGPWASSYNEQFF

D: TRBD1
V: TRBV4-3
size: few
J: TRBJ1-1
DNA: TGCGCCAGCAGCCAAGGCCGGACAGGGAAGGACACTGAAGCTTTCTTT
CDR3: CASSQGRTGKDTEAFF

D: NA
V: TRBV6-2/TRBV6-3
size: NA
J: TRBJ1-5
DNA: TGTGCCAGCAGTTACTCCGGAGTATATCGGCCCCAGCATTTT
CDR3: CASSYSGVYRPQHF

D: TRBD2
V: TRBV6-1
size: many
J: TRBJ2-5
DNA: TGTGCCAGCAGTGATTTAACGGGGGGGCAAGAGACCCAGTACTTC
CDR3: CASSDLTGGQETQYF

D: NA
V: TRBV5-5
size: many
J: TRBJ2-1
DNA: TGTGCCAGCAGCTTAGGGCAGAACAACATCTACAATGAGCAGTTCTTC
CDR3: CASSLGQNNIYNEQFF

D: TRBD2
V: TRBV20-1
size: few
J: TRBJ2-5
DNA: TGCAGTGCTGGGACTAGCGGTGAGACCCAGTACTTC
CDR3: CSAGTSGETQYF